Presented here are 30 T cell receptor beta chains from one specimen sequenced in a study of OX40 agonist ivuxolimab in advanced cancers. Clones were read by immunoSEQ multiplex PCR, and TCRdb kept only the in-frame ones, dropping some. The sample yields tens of thousands of clones, about 80% seen once. Sequenced here: CD4+ or CD8+ T cells sorted from blood, sampled in a trial of the OX40 agonist ivuxolimab. The source of these receptors is an adult with an advanced solid tumor such as melanoma, head and neck, liver or kidney cancer.

This clone came up a few times. This chain's CDR3 is CASSPLPGQRSGNTIYF. The CDR3 region has the DNA TGTGCCAGCTCACCACTTCCGGGACAGCGCTCTGGAAACACCATATATTTT. V usage is TRBV18 and J usage is TRBJ1-3; TRBD1 aligns across 7 bases. CDR1 is KGHSH, CDR2 LQKENI, per germline. This CDR3 is built from 17 residues. After removal of 1 base from V and 0 bases from J, the junction contained 6 bases not matched to a gene.

The genes are TRBV27 and TRBJ2-7; D not certain. The length of the CDR3 is 15 residues. Deletions cut 5 bases from V and 0 bases from J, with 14 bases between. The germline gives CDR1 MNHEY, CDR2 SMNVEV (reference sequence). This chain's CDR3 is CASSANLDTSYEQYF. CDR3 nucleotide sequence: TGTGCCAGCAGTGCGAACTTAGATACCTCCTACGAGCAGTACTTC.

This chain connects TRBV19 to TRBJ2-1; 7 nucleotides match TRBD1. J lost 0 bases, V lost 8 bases, and 7 bases had no gene match. CDR1 is LNHDA and CDR2 is SQIVND in the germline V gene (reference sequence). CDR3 size: 15 residues. CDR3 coding DNA: TGTGCCAGTCGGGACAGATCGAGCTCCTACAATGAGCAGTTCTTC. Protein sequence: CASRDRSSSYNEQFF.

The chain employs TRBV21-1 and TRBJ1-2. TRBV21-1 is a documented pseudogene. The CDR3 covers 17 residues. Here the CDR3 DNA reads TGTGCCAGCAGCAAGGGGGGTAACAGGGAGTCGGACTATGGCTACACCTTC. Translation gives CASSKGGNRESDYGYTF.

This clone appeared a few times. The chain uses TRBV2 and TRBJ2-6, with TRBD2 as a possible D gene (5 bases). The germline V and J ends were trimmed by 7 bases and 0 bases, with 7 bases remaining between them. The CDR3 spans 14 residues. Germline V gene sequence: CDR1 SNHLY, CDR2 FYNNEI. CDR3 region: CASTRGSGANVLTF. CDR3 sequence (DNA): TGTGCCAGCACCCGGGGCTCTGGGGCCAACGTCCTGACTTTC.

The rearrangement joins TRBV7-9 to TRBJ1-5; maybe TRBD1 (6 bases). V lost 4 bases and J lost 7, with 14 bases in between. Germline V gene lookup returns CDR1 SEHNR and CDR2 FQNEAQ (reference sequence). The CDR3 is 14 amino acids. CDR3 sequence (DNA): TGTGCCAGCAGCTCCTCGATTGGGGGCCAGCCCCAGCATTTT. Its translation: CASSSSIGGQPQHF. Based on the CDR3 plus reference TRBV7-9 and TRBJ1-5, the full variable domain is DTGVSQNPRHKITKRGQNVTFRCDPISEHNRLYWYRQTLGQGPEFLTYFQNEAQLEKSRLLSDRFSAERPKGSFSTLEIQRTEQGDSAMYLCASSSSIGGQPQHFGDGTRLSIL.

The chain uses TRBV15 and TRBJ2-7; the D is unclear. This CDR3 region has 14 residues. CDR1 is LNHNV, CDR2 YYDKDF, per germline (reference sequence). The V and J ends lost 1 base and 0 bases respectively, with 7 bases between them. CDR3 nucleotides: TGTGCCACCAGCAGAGGGGGTCCCTCCTACGAGCAGTACTTC. Translated, it gives CATSRGGPSYEQYF.

CDR3: CSVEGPSGRDEQYF. The CDR3 nucleotides read TGCAGCGTTGAAGGTCCTAGCGGGAGAGACGAGCAGTACTTC. This chain connects TRBV29-1 to TRBJ2-7; 10 bases are a match to TRBD2. This CDR3 contains 14 residues. V was pared by 1 base and J by 5 bases, with 5 bases of the junction left unmatched. CDR1 SQVTM and CDR2 ANQGSEA come from the germline V gene.

The V and J genes are TRBV19 and TRBJ1-6; the match to TRBD1 covers 11 bases. V lost 4 bases, J lost 2 bases, and 4 bases stayed unmatched. Germline CDR1 and CDR2: LNHDA and SQIVND (reference sequence). The CDR3 extends over 17 amino acids. CDR3: CASSTGQGATYNSPLHF. For the CDR3, the DNA is TGTGCCAGTAGTACCGGACAGGGGGCCACCTATAATTCACCCCTCCACTTT.

The J gene is TRBJ2-5, the V gene TRBV5-4; D gene ambiguous. In germline, CDR1 is SGHNT, CDR2 YYREEE (reference sequence). CDR3 size: 15 residues. The germline V and J ends were trimmed by 2 bases and 2 bases, with 13 bases remaining between them. In DNA form, the CDR3 reads TGTGCCAGCAGCTTAAGGCAACATGGGCAAGAGACCCAGTACTTC. It encodes CASSLRQHGQETQYF.

The chain recombines TRBV28 with TRBJ2-7; 8 bases align to TRBD2. This CDR3 region has 14 residues. Germline V gene data show CDR1 as MDHEN and CDR2 as SYDVKM. Trimming took 6 bases from V and 0 from J; bases not matched to a gene: 4. Here the CDR3 DNA reads TGTGCCAGCAGACTAGCGGCGAGCTCCTACGAGCAGTACTTC. Protein product: CASRLAASSYEQYF.

The V and J genes are TRBV10-3 and TRBJ2-7; a possible D gene is TRBD1 (6 bases). The CDR3 is 14 amino acids. The V gene lost 3 bases and the J gene lost 1 base, with 10 bases spanning the gap. CDR1 and CDR2 from the germline V gene are ENHRY and SYGVKD. CDR3 residues: CAISEYRESYEQYF. CDR3 DNA sequence: TGTGCCATCAGTGAATACAGGGAATCCTACGAGCAGTACTTC.

The chain carries TRBV27 and TRBJ2-4; D not resolved. This CDR3 comprises 14 residues. The V and J ends lost 0 bases and 0 bases respectively, with 3 bases between them. Looked up from germline, CDR1 is MNHEY and CDR2 is SMNVEV (reference sequence). CDR3 sequence (DNA): TGTGCCAGCAGTTTATCCCTAGCCAAAAACATTCAGTACTTC. Amino acids: CASSLSLAKNIQYF.

Only a few counts were recorded for this clone. The genes are TRBV5-8 and TRBJ2-7; 14 bases map to TRBD2. Germline assignment: CDR1 SGHTS and CDR2 YDEGEE. V lost 4 bases and J lost 6; bases outside the gene matches: 12. This CDR3 contains 17 residues. The CDR3 DNA sequence: TGTGCCAGCAGCCACCCCGGGACTAGCGGGAGTAGATTCGAGCAGTACTTC. Translation: CASSHPGTSGSRFEQYF.

V gene TRBV5-1 combines with J gene TRBJ2-5; D is possibly TRBD1 or TRBD2 (5 bases each). Germline CDR1 SGHRS, CDR2 YFSETQ. The ends were cut back, 4 bases at V and 5 bases at J, with 12 bases in the middle. The CDR3 has 13 amino acids. CDR3 sequence: CASSGGPWETQYF. The CDR3 DNA is TGCGCCAGCAGCGGGGGTCCCTGGGAGACCCAGTACTTC.

DNA for the CDR3: TGCAGTGCTAGAGGGAACACTGAAGCTTTCTTT. Its translation: CSARGNTEAFF. This sequence joins TRBV20-1 and TRBJ1-1, with D hard to call. The CDR3 has 11 amino acids. Looked up from germline, CDR1 is DFQATT and CDR2 is SNEGSKA (reference sequence). V lost 1 base and J lost 1, with 1 base in between.

The genes are TRBV6-5 and TRBJ1-5; 7 bases align to TRBD1. V shed 6 bases and J 6 bases; nucleotides not matched to a gene: 2. The V gene's germline CDR1 is MNHEY and CDR2 SVGAGI. CDR3 size: 12 residues. The DNA for the CDR3 is TGTGCCAGCAGCGCAGGGGGTCAGCCCCAGCATTTT. The encoded protein is CASSAGGQPQHF.

V is TRBV5-1 and J is TRBJ2-6, with a tentative D call TRBD1 (5 bases). The CDR3 extends over 16 amino acids. Trimming stripped 2 bases from V and 0 bases from J, with 9 bases between. CDR1 is SGHRS and CDR2 is YFSETQ in the germline V gene. The CDR3 is CASSLQVFSGANVLTF. In nucleotides, the CDR3 is TGCGCCAGCAGCTTACAGGTTTTCTCTGGGGCCAACGTCCTGACTTTC.

The V call is TRBV28, the J call TRBJ1-3; D may be TRBD1 (5 bases). V was cut by 5 bases and J by 2 bases, with 19 bases left in between. Germline V gene data show CDR1 as MDHEN and CDR2 as SYDVKM. The CDR3 extends over 17 amino acids. CDR3 nucleotides: TGTGCCAGCAGTCTTACTTACAGGAACGGGGCTGGAAACACCATATATTTT. Its protein product is CASSLTYRNGAGNTIYF.

The V call is TRBV7-8, the J call TRBJ2-6; D possibly matches TRBD1 or TRBD2 (5 bases each). V was clipped by 1 base and J by 2 bases, with 9 bases between them. The CDR3 has 16 residues. The germline V gene has CDR1 SGHVS and CDR2 FQNEAQ. The CDR3 DNA sequence: TGTGCCAGCAGCTTAGTTGTGGGGGCTGGGGCCAACGTCCTGACTTTC. This translates into CASSLVVGAGANVLTF.

The V gene is TRBV27, the J gene TRBJ2-7; TRBD1 matches 10 bases. The V gene end was trimmed by 2 bases and the J gene end by 7 bases; junction bases not matched to a gene: 8. Looked up from germline, CDR1 is MNHEY and CDR2 is SMNVEV (reference sequence). CDR3 length equals 15 residues. The CDR3 DNA follows: TGTGCCAGCAGTTTAAGGAGACAGGGGGCTGGGGAGCAGTACTTC. It codes for CASSLRRQGAGEQYF.

This clone showed up just a few times. The V and J genes are TRBV11-2 and TRBJ2-7, with 7 bases fitting TRBD1. The V gene end was trimmed by 3 bases and the J gene end by 5 bases; junction bases not matched to a gene: 13. The CDR3 spans 16 residues. Germline V gene data show CDR1 as SGHAT and CDR2 as FQNNGV. The CDR3 protein is CASSFLGTVQVNEQYF. CDR3 DNA sequence: TGTGCCAGCAGCTTCCTCGGGACAGTACAGGTCAACGAGCAGTACTTC.

This sequence joins TRBV11-2 and TRBJ2-3; 7 bases match TRBD2. The J segment lost 3 bases and the V segment lost 5 bases, leaving 11 bases of the junction unmatched. CDR1 is SGHAT, CDR2 FQNNGV, per germline. CDR3 size: 16 residues. This chain's CDR3 is CASSLQRASGTDTQYF. The CDR3 region has the DNA TGTGCCAGCAGCCTCCAACGGGCTAGCGGTACAGATACGCAGTATTTT.

The CDR3 loop is CASGLATGDNTGELFF. As DNA, the CDR3 is TGTGCTAGTGGTTTGGCGACAGGGGACAACACCGGGGAGCTGTTTTTT. This chain links TRBV12-5 with TRBJ2-2, with 8 bases that match TRBD1. Losses at the gene ends were 1 base for V and 2 bases for J; bases not matched to a gene: 3. The CDR3 contains 16 residues. Germline V CDR1 and CDR2: LGHNT, FRNRAP.

CDR3 sequence: CASRDRRLLNTEAFF. In nucleotides, the CDR3 is TGTGCCAGCCGGGACCGCAGACTACTGAACACTGAAGCTTTCTTT. The chain employs TRBV6-1 and TRBJ1-1; D is perhaps TRBD1 (5 bases). V lost 8 bases and J lost 0, with 16 bases in between. This CDR3 comprises 15 residues. Germline assignment: CDR1 MNHNS and CDR2 SASEGT.

V is TRBV19 and J is TRBJ1-6; no clear D gene. Looked up from germline, CDR1 is LNHDA and CDR2 is SQIVND (reference sequence). The CDR3 extends over 14 amino acids. V was cut by 3 bases and J by 14 bases, with 17 bases left in between. CDR3 DNA sequence: TGTGCCAGTAGTATCGGGGAGGGCCGAGCTTCCCTCCACTTT. Translated: CASSIGEGRASLHF.

CDR3 nucleotides: TGTGCCAGTAGTCCGGGGACTAGCGCGTCCTACAATGAGCAGTTCTTC. This translates into CASSPGTSASYNEQFF. This chain connects TRBV19 to TRBJ2-1; 10 bases are shared with TRBD2. Trimming removed 5 bases from V and 1 base from J; junction bases left unmatched: 5. The CDR3 spans 16 residues. The germline gives CDR1 LNHDA, CDR2 SQIVND (reference sequence).

V and J are TRBV6-6 and TRBJ1-6, with 10 bases lining up with TRBD1. CDR3 length: 15 amino acids. The trim removed 4 bases at V and 4 bases at J, leaving 1 base unmatched. CDR1 and CDR2 (germline): MNHNY, SVGAGI (reference sequence). CDR3 amino acids: CASSSDRGYNSPLHF. The CDR3 DNA is TGTGCCAGCAGTTCGGACAGGGGGTATAATTCACCCCTCCACTTT.

This chain connects TRBV7-6 to TRBJ1-1, with D perhaps TRBD1 (5 bases). CDR3 length: 14 amino acids. With 3 bases removed from V and 5 bases from J, the gap between germline ends came to 13 bases. Germline CDR1 is SGHVS and CDR2 is FNYEAQ. CDR3 DNA sequence: TGTGCCAGCAGCTTTCAGGGATCGGGGACTGAAGCTTTCTTT. As protein: CASSFQGSGTEAFF.

The chain joins TRBV5-1 to TRBJ1-1, with D unclear. In germline, CDR1 is SGHRS, CDR2 YFSETQ. The CDR3 extends over 15 amino acids. Trimming cost V 2 bases and J 2 bases, with 13 bases left between them. The CDR3 region has the DNA TGCGCCAGCAGCTTAACGACAATTCTAAACACTGAAGCTTTCTTT. Translation: CASSLTTILNTEAFF.